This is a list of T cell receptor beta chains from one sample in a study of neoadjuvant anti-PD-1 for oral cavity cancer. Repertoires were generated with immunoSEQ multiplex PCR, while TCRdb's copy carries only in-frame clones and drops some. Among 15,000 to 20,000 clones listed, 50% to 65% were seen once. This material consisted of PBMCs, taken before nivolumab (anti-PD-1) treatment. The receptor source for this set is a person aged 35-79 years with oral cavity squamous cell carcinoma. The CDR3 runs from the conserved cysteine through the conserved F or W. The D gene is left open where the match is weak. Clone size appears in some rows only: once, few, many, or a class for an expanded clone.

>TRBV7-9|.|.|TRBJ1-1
TGTGCCAGCAGCTCCCGACAGGCCCCGACTGAAGCTTTCTTT
CASSSRQAPTEAFF
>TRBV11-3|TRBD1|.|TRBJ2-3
TGTGCCAGCAGCTTAAATCCGGGACAGGGGGCTTTCGGAGATACGCAGTATTTT
CASSLNPGQGAFGDTQYF
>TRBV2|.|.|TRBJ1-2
TGTGCCAGCAGTGGGAACAGTAACTATGGCTACACCTTC
CASSGNSNYGYTF
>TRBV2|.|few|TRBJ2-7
TGTGCCAGCAGATCTGAGGGAATGGGCGAGCAGTACTTC
CASRSEGMGEQYF
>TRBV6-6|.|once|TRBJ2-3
TGTGCCAGCACTCCGGGGGATACGCAGTATTTT
CASTPGDTQYF
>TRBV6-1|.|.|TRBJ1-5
TGTGCCAGGATACAAACGGGGAATGGCAATCAGCCCCAGCATTTT
CARIQTGNGNQPQHF
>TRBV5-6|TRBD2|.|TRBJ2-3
TGTGCCAGCAGCTACTGGGGACTAGCGGGAGTTCTAGATACGCAGTATTTT
CASSYWGLAGVLDTQYF
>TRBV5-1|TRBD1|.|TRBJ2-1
TGCGCCAGCAGCTGGAGCGTACAGGGGACGAATGAGCAGTTCTTC
CASSWSVQGTNEQFF
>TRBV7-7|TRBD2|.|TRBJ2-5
TGTGCTAGCAGCTCCAGGGAGGGTGAGACCCAGTACTTC
CASSSREGETQYF
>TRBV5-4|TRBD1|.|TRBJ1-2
TGTGCCAGCAGCTTAGGACAGGGGGAGGTGGGCTACACCTTC
CASSLGQGEVGYTF
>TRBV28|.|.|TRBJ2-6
TGTGCCAGCACCCTGGGGGGTTTCTCTGGGGCCAACGTCCTGACTTTC
CASTLGGFSGANVLTF
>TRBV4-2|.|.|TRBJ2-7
TGTGCCAGCAGCCAATCTAGGGCCACCTACGAGCAGTACTTC
CASSQSRATYEQYF
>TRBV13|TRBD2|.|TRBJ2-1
TGTGCCAGCAGCTCGGACCGACTAGCGGGAGTGGGAAATGAGCAGTTCTTC
CASSSDRLAGVGNEQFF
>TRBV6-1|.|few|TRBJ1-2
TGTGCCAGCAGTGAAACGCTTTACTATGGCTACACCTTC
CASSETLYYGYTF
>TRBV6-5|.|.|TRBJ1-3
TGTGCCAGCAGAACGTCCGTCGGAAACACCATATATTTT
CASRTSVGNTIYF
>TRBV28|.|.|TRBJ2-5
TGTGCCAGCAGTGCTCTGGGGGGCCGCTCAGTCGGGGAGACCCAGTACTTC
CASSALGGRSVGETQYF
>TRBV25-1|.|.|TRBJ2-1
TGTGCCAGCAGTGACGGGGGGCTGGATGAGCAGTTCTTC
CASSDGGLDEQFF
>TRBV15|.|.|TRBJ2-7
TGTGCCACCAGCAGAGGGACGAAGGGGATCTACGAGCAGTACTTC
CATSRGTKGIYEQYF
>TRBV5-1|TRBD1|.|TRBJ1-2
TGCGCCAGCAGCACCGGGACAGGGTCCGGCTACACCTTC
CASSTGTGSGYTF
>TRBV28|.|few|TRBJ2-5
TGTGCCAGCAGAGGAGGCAGGCAATTCCAAGAGACCCAGTACTTC
CASRGGRQFQETQYF
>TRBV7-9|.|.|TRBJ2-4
TGTGCCAGCAGCTTCGGCCCTGTAAACATTCAGTACTTC
CASSFGPVNIQYF
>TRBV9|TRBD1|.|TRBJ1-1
TGTGCCAGCAGCGTAGGGGGAGACAGGGTGAACACTGAAGCTTTCTTT
CASSVGGDRVNTEAFF
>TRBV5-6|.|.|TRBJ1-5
TGTGCCAGCAGCTTGGGCCCAGGGAATCAGCCCCAGCATTTT
CASSLGPGNQPQHF
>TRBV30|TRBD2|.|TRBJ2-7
TGTGCCTGGGGGACTAGCGGGAGCTGGAGCTCCTACGAGCAGTACTTC
CAWGTSGSWSSYEQYF
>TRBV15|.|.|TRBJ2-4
TGTGCCACCAGCAGAGGGGGACTCCAAAACATTCAGTACTTC
CATSRGGLQNIQYF
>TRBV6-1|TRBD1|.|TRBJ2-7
TGTGCCAGCAGTGAAGAGGGGGCCCTCGACTACGAGCAGTACTTC
CASSEEGALDYEQYF
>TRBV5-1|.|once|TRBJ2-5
TGCGCCAGCAGCCGTCCCAGGGGAGGGGAAGAGACCCAGTACTTC
CASSRPRGGEETQYF
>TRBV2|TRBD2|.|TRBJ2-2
TGTGCCAGCAGTGGGCTAGCGGGTTCCGTTCAAAGCACCGGGGAGCTGTTTTTT
CASSGLAGSVQSTGELFF
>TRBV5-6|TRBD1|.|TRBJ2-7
TGTGCCAGCACCGTATCGGGACAGGGCTACGAGCAGTACTTC
CASTVSGQGYEQYF
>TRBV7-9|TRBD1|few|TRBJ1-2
TGTGCCAGCAGCCCTTCGACAGGGGGCTATGGCTACACCTTC
CASSPSTGGYGYTF
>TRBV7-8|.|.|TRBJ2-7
TGTGCCAGCAGCCTTAGGGACGAGCAGTACTTC
CASSLRDEQYF
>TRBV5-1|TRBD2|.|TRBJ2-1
TGCGCCAGCAGCCCACGGGACGGACCTAGCGGGGGTGAGCAGTTCTTC
CASSPRDGPSGGEQFF
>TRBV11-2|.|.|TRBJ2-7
TGTGCCAGCAGCCCACAGGCGGGGAGCTCCTACGAGCAGTACTTC
CASSPQAGSSYEQYF
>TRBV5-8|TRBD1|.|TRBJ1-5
TGTGCCAGCAGCGCTGGGACAGGAGTCAATCAGCCCCAGCATTTT
CASSAGTGVNQPQHF
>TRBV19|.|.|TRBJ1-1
TGTGCCAGTAGCAATCGGGGGGCCGTTGAAGCTTTCTTT
CASSNRGAVEAFF
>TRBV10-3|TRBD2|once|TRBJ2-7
TGTGCCATCAGTGAACTAGCGGGGGAATACGAGCAGTACTTC
CAISELAGEYEQYF
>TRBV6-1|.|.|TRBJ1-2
TGTGCCAGCAGTGAACAGGGGTCGCGGGGCTACACCTTC
CASSEQGSRGYTF
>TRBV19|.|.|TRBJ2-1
TGTGCCAGTAGTTCCCACGGCAATGAGCAGTTCTTC
CASSSHGNEQFF
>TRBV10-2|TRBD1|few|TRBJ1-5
TGCGCCAGCGGTGGGACAGGCAGGTATCAGCCCCAGCATTTT
CASGGTGRYQPQHF
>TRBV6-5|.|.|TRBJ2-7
TGTGCCAGCAGTTACAGGGATGCCTACGAGCAGTACTTC
CASSYRDAYEQYF
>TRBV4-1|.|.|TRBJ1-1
TGCGCCAGCAGCCGCTCGGCTGAAGCTTTCTTT
CASSRSAEAFF
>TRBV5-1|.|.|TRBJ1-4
TGCGCCAGCAGCTTGGAGCCGGGGTCTAATGAAAAACTGTTTTTT
CASSLEPGSNEKLFF
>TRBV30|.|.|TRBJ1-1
TGTGCCTGGAATCCTCACCGGGGGGAAGCTTTCTTT
CAWNPHRGEAFF
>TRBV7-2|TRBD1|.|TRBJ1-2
TGTGCCAGCAGCTTAACGCGGGACAGCAACTATGGCTACACCTTC
CASSLTRDSNYGYTF
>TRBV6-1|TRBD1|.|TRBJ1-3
TGTGCCAGCAGTGCCCCGATAACAGGGGCTGGAAACACCATATATTTT
CASSAPITGAGNTIYF
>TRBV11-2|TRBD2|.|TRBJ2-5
TGTGCCAGCAGACATTTCCGACTAGCGGGGAAAAAAGAGACCCAGTACTTC
CASRHFRLAGKKETQYF
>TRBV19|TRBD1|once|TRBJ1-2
TGTGCCACTTCATCCGGGACAGGTTCGTTTGGCTACACCTTC
CATSSGTGSFGYTF
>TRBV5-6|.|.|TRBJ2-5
TGTGCCAGCAGCCCAGGTGGGCGGGATACTACCCAGTACTTC
CASSPGGRDTTQYF
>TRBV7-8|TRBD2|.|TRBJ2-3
TGTGCCAGCAGCGCCGCGGGGAGGGCAGATACGCAGTATTTT
CASSAAGRADTQYF
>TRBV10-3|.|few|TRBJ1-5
TGTGCCATCAGTGAAGGGACTGCCAATCAGCCCCAGCATTTT
CAISEGTANQPQHF
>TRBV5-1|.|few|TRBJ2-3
TGCGCCAGCAGCTGGGAAGCACTAGCTGGGGATACGCAGTATTTT
CASSWEALAGDTQYF
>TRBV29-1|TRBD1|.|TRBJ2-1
TGCAGCGTTGGGTCCCCCGGGACAGGGTCCTACAATGAGCAGTTCTTC
CSVGSPGTGSYNEQFF
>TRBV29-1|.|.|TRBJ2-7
TGCAGCGTTGCCGCCCCCACCGAGCAGTACTTC
CSVAAPTEQYF
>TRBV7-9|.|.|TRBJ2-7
TGTGCCAGCAGCTTCCCTGGGGAGCAGTACTTC
CASSFPGEQYF
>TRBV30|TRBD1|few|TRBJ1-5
TGTGCCTGGAGTGCGAAGAAGGGACAGGGCGTTCAGCCCCAGCATTTT
CAWSAKKGQGVQPQHF
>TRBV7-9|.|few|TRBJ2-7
TGTGCCAGCCGGTCCCCGGGCAGGTTTGGCGAGCAGTACTTC
CASRSPGRFGEQYF
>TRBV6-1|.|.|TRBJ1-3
TGTGCCAGCAGTGAACTGATCAGCTCTGGAAACACCATATATTTT
CASSELISSGNTIYF
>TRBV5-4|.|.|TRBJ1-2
TGTGCCAGCAGCTTGGAACGGTACAGCTATGGCTACACCTTC
CASSLERYSYGYTF